The 30 T cell receptor beta chains reported below all come from one sample, sequenced in a study of radiation and T cells in renal cell carcinoma. Regarding time point: blood 2 weeks post-SBRT. The treatment here: 15 Gy SBRT to primary tumor, nephrectomy 4 weeks later. Here immunoSEQ multiplex PCR was the method, and the copy in TCRdb shows in-frame clones only, minus some. Of some 150,000 clones in the sample, roughly 90% are singletons; the top ten hold approximately 13%. Sequenced here: blood, sampled from a patient whose treatment included radiotherapy and nephrectomy. Receptor source: a woman in her forties or fifties with renal cell carcinoma.

The genes are TRBV9 and TRBJ1-2; D gene uncertain. This CDR3 region has 14 residues. V lost 0 bases and J 4 bases, leaving 10 bases between the germline ends. Germline V gene sequence: CDR1 SGDLS, CDR2 YYNGEE. As DNA, the CDR3 is TGTGCCAGCAGCGTAGATATAGGACTCTATGGCTACACCTTC. Its protein product is CASSVDIGLYGYTF.

The chain joins TRBV25-1 to TRBJ1-1; D is unresolved. The germline V gene encodes CDR1 MGHDK and CDR2 SYGVNS. The CDR3 loop spans 14 amino acids. Trimming pared 2 bases from V and 10 bases from J, leaving 17 bases between. CDR3 DNA: TGTGCCAGCAGTGAACCCCGGGCGGGGAGCGGAGCTTTCTTT. Its protein is CASSEPRAGSGAFF.

This chain's CDR3 is CASSLGPDQPQHF. In DNA form, the CDR3 reads TGTGCCAGCAGCTTGGGGCCGGATCAGCCCCAGCATTTT. The chain carries TRBV5-6 and TRBJ1-5; D remains unclear. V was shortened by 0 bases and J by 5 bases, with 6 bases between the two germline ends. Looked up from germline, CDR1 is SGHDT and CDR2 is YYEEEE. This CDR3 has 13 residues.

The rearrangement uses TRBV7-8 and TRBJ1-5; D may be TRBD1 (6 bases). V was shortened by 5 bases and J by 1 base, with 12 bases between the two germline ends. The CDR3 loop spans 15 amino acids. The germline CDR1 and CDR2 sequences are SGHVS and FQNEAQ. The chain's CDR3 is CASSPFTGSNQPQHF. CDR3 sequence (DNA): TGTGCCAGCAGCCCCTTCACAGGGAGCAATCAGCCCCAGCATTTT.

The V call is TRBV6-6, the J call TRBJ1-4; D is unclear. The germline gives CDR1 MNHNY, CDR2 SVGAGI (reference sequence). The V and J ends lost 10 bases and 8 bases respectively, with 20 bases between them. The CDR3 spans 14 residues. CDR3 nucleotide sequence: TGTGCCACCGCCCTAGTACCCCTCGGGGAAAAACTGTTTTTT. Encoded protein: CATALVPLGEKLFF.

The chain joins TRBV6-5 to TRBJ1-4; D remains ambiguous. The length of the CDR3 is 15 residues. Germline assignment: CDR1 MNHEY and CDR2 SVGAGI. Trimming removed 6 bases from V and 7 bases from J, with 18 bases in between. CDR3 region: CASSRITSRGEKLFF. The CDR3 coding sequence is TGTGCCAGCAGCCGTATCACTTCCCGAGGTGAAAAACTGTTTTTT.

The chain couples TRBV29-1 to TRBJ2-3; TRBD2 matches 9 bases. Germline V gene sequence: CDR1 SQVTM, CDR2 ANQGSEA. Losses at the gene ends were 6 bases for V and 1 base for J; bases not matched to a gene: 5. The CDR3 is made up of 14 amino acids. The CDR3 region is CSVGGGAGTDTQYF. The CDR3 DNA reads TGCAGCGTGGGCGGGGGGGCCGGCACAGATACGCAGTATTTT.

As concerns this clone: Other nucleotide sequences from this sample produce the same CDR3. The chain's CDR3 is CASSVVYTGELFF. The CDR3 DNA reads TGTGCCAGCAGCGTAGTATACACCGGGGAGCTGTTTTTT. V and J are TRBV9 and TRBJ2-2; no reliable D call. The CDR3 consists of 13 residues. Trimming cost V 0 bases and J 3 bases, with 3 bases left between them. CDR1 and CDR2 (germline): SGDLS, YYNGEE. The full variable domain, rest sourced from reference TRBV9 and TRBJ2-2, is DSGVTQTPKHLITATGQRVTLRCSPRSGDLSVYWYQQSLDQGLQFLIQYYNGEERAKGNILERFSAQQFPDLHSELNLSSLELGDSALYFCASSVVYTGELFFGEGSRLTVL.

This clone was counted a single time. The rearrangement joins TRBV5-1 to TRBJ2-1, with D perhaps given as TRBD1 or TRBD2 (5 bases each). Germline V CDR1 and CDR2: SGHRS, YFSETQ. Trimming took off 5 bases at V and 4 bases at J, with 13 bases between the two ends. The CDR3 runs to 14 residues. CDR3 DNA: TGCGCCAGCAGTTGGGACCCCACTTACAATGAGCAGTTCTTC. Translated: CASSWDPTYNEQFF. The full variable domain, rest sourced from reference TRBV5-1 and TRBJ2-1, is KAGVTQTPRYLIKTRGQQVTLSCSPISGHRSVSWYQQTPGQGLQFLFEYFSETQRNKGNFPGRFSGRQFSNSRSEMNVSTLELGDSALYLCASSWDPTYNEQFFGPGTRLTVL.

This clone was detected a few times. This chain joins TRBV13 and TRBJ2-5, with 8 bases that match TRBD2. The V gene's germline CDR1 is PRHDT and CDR2 FYEKMQ (reference sequence). The trim removed 4 bases at V and 2 bases at J, leaving 6 bases unmatched. This CDR3 comprises 15 residues. CDR3 coding DNA: TGTGCCAGCAGCTCCCTAGCGGGCCTACAAGAGACCCAGTACTTC. Its protein product is CASSSLAGLQETQYF.

This chain uses TRBV19 with TRBJ2-7; D ambiguous. This CDR3 is built from 13 residues. V gave up 8 bases and J gave up 2 bases, with 13 bases separating them. CDR1 is LNHDA and CDR2 is SQIVND in the germline V gene (reference sequence). This CDR3 is CASANSEAYEQYF. The CDR3 bases are TGTGCCAGTGCGAACAGTGAGGCCTACGAGCAGTACTTC.

The V gene is TRBV11-2, the J gene TRBJ1-1, with D possibly TRBD1 on 5 matching bases. The CDR3 totals 15 residues. Germline assignment: CDR1 SGHAT and CDR2 FQNNGV. V lost 4 bases, J lost 0 bases, and 12 bases lay in between. CDR3 sequence: CASSSISGVNTEAFF. The CDR3 DNA sequence: TGTGCCAGCAGCTCCATCTCGGGGGTGAACACTGAAGCTTTCTTT.

This clone was observed a few times. This chain joins TRBV19 and TRBJ1-6, with TRBD1 matching 9 bases. The trim removed 4 bases at V and 12 bases at J, leaving 10 bases unmatched. The CDR3 consists of 15 residues. The germline CDR1 and CDR2 sequences are LNHDA and SQIVND (reference sequence). The CDR3 DNA reads as TGTGCCAGTAGTACCAGACAGGGGGAACGTTTACCCCTCCACTTT. Residues: CASSTRQGERLPLHF.

This chain links TRBV6-1 with TRBJ2-1; D gene uncertain. V was trimmed by 7 bases and J by 0 bases, leaving 7 bases between them. The CDR3 runs 13 residues. CDR1 is MNHNS, CDR2 SASEGT, per germline. The CDR3 loop reads CASTRSSYNEQFF. The CDR3 DNA sequence: TGTGCCAGCACCCGATCCTCCTACAATGAGCAGTTCTTC.

The genes are TRBV18 and TRBJ1-1; TRBD1 might be the D (5 bases). CDR3 length: 16 residues. Trimming removed 6 bases at V and 1 base at J, with 18 bases between. The V gene's germline CDR1 is KGHSH and CDR2 LQKENI. The CDR3 bases are TGTGCCAGCTCGTCTGTTGGGGACGGCAAGAACACTGAAGCTTTCTTT. This encodes CASSSVGDGKNTEAFF.

CDR3 DNA: TGTGCCAGCAGCCCCGAGAACTATGGCTACACCTTC. Protein: CASSPENYGYTF. The rearrangement uses TRBV7-9 and TRBJ1-2; unclear D gene. The CDR3 runs to 12 residues. Germline V gives CDR1 SEHNR, CDR2 FQNEAQ (reference sequence). V lost 5 bases, J lost 2 bases, and 6 bases lay in between.

V is TRBV5-1 and J is TRBJ1-6; 8 nucleotides align to TRBD1. The germline gives CDR1 SGHRS, CDR2 YFSETQ. This CDR3 has 15 amino acids. V dropped 3 bases and J dropped 8; count of bases not matched to a gene: 7. The CDR3 region has the DNA TGCGCCAGCAGCTCTTATACAGGGGGTGATTCACCCCTCCACTTT. It encodes CASSSYTGGDSPLHF. Variable domain in full (rest from reference TRBV5-1 and TRBJ1-6): KAGVTQTPRYLIKTRGQQVTLSCSPISGHRSVSWYQQTPGQGLQFLFEYFSETQRNKGNFPGRFSGRQFSNSRSEMNVSTLELGDSALYLCASSSYTGGDSPLHFGNGTRLTVT.

The chain uses TRBV5-1 and TRBJ2-2; a possible D gene is TRBD1 (5 bases). The CDR3 length is 14 residues. Trimming took off 0 bases at V and 9 bases at J, with 12 bases between the two ends. The germline V gene encodes CDR1 SGHRS and CDR2 YFSETQ. Here the CDR3 DNA reads TGCGCCAGCAGCTTGGAAGGGGCAGACCGGGAGCTGTTTTTT. Amino acids: CASSLEGADRELFF.

V and J are TRBV7-2 and TRBJ1-2, with 7 bases lining up with TRBD1. J gave up 5 bases and V 5 bases, and 2 bases lay outside the gene matches. Per germline, CDR1 SGHTA and CDR2 FQGNSA. The CDR3 is made up of 12 amino acids. The CDR3: CASSRDRYGYTF. DNA of the CDR3: TGTGCCAGCAGCCGGGACAGATATGGCTACACCTTC.

This clone appeared a single time. V usage is TRBV6-5 and J usage is TRBJ1-2, with 10 bases fitting TRBD1. Germline V gene sequence: CDR1 MNHEY, CDR2 SVGAGI. J gave up 3 bases and V 3 bases, and 4 bases lay outside the gene matches. CDR3 length: 15 amino acids. CDR3 amino acids: CASSYSGTGDYGYTF. CDR3 sequence (DNA): TGTGCCAGCAGTTATTCCGGGACAGGGGACTATGGCTACACCTTC.

This chain uses TRBV9 with TRBJ1-3, with D uncertain. CDR3 length: 16 amino acids. V was shortened by 4 bases and J by 0 bases, with 14 bases between the two germline ends. Germline V lookup: CDR1 SGDLS, CDR2 YYNGEE. CDR3 in amino acids: CASSPEGSPSGNTIYF. CDR3 sequence (DNA): TGTGCCAGCAGCCCGGAAGGGTCCCCCTCTGGAAACACCATATATTTT.

The genes are TRBV2 and TRBJ2-5; D is perhaps TRBD2 (5 bases). Germline V gene data show CDR1 as SNHLY and CDR2 as FYNNEI. V lost 9 bases, J lost 2 bases, and 13 bases lay in between. The CDR3 loop spans 13 amino acids. The CDR3 DNA follows: TGTGCCAGTCGTGAACGGGGACAAGAGACCCAGTACTTC. It is translated as CASRERGQETQYF.

The rearrangement joins TRBV6-1 to TRBJ1-1, with no clear D. The CDR3 extends over 13 amino acids. Looked up from germline, CDR1 is MNHNS and CDR2 is SASEGT. Trimming removed 2 bases from V and 4 bases from J, with 8 bases in between. The CDR3 is CASSESMGTEAFF. The CDR3 nucleotides read TGTGCCAGCAGTGAATCGATGGGCACTGAAGCTTTCTTT.

The chain employs TRBV28 and TRBJ2-7; D perhaps matches TRBD1 (5 bases). The germline V gene encodes CDR1 MDHEN and CDR2 SYDVKM. V was clipped by 4 bases and J by 7 bases, with 11 bases between them. This CDR3 spans 12 amino acids. This CDR3 is CASSSRRTEQYF. The CDR3 DNA is TGTGCCAGCAGTTCCAGACGGACAGAGCAGTACTTC. The variable domain in full, with the rest retrieved from reference TRBV28 and TRBJ2-7, is DVKVTQSSRYLVKRTGEKVFLECVQDMDHENMFWYRQDPGLGLRLIYFSYDVKMKEKGDIPEGYSVSREKKERFSLILESASTNQTSMYLCASSSRRTEQYFGPGTRLTVT.

This sequence joins TRBV7-6 and TRBJ2-2, with 13 bases matching TRBD2. Trimming took 3 bases from V and 7 from J; bases not matched to a gene: 5. CDR1 is SGHVS, CDR2 FNYEAQ, per germline. The CDR3 has 16 amino acids. CDR3 loop: CASSFTSGGAGGELFF. Here the CDR3 DNA reads TGTGCCAGCAGCTTCACTAGCGGGGGGGCTGGCGGGGAGCTGTTTTTT.

This chain links TRBV11-2 with TRBJ1-1, with a tentative D call TRBD1 (6 bases). The CDR3 loop spans 13 amino acids. V was shortened by 3 bases and J by 4 bases, with 9 bases between the two germline ends. Germline CDR1 SGHAT, CDR2 FQNNGV. The DNA of the CDR3 is TGTGCCAGCAGCTTTCAGGGGTTCACTGAAGCTTTCTTT. It is translated as CASSFQGFTEAFF.

Turning to this clone: Other DNA sequences from this sample encode an identical CDR3 as well. The V and J genes are TRBV29-1 and TRBJ1-1; no clear D. This CDR3 region has 14 residues. CDR1 SQVTM and CDR2 ANQGSEA come from the germline V gene. As DNA, the CDR3 is TGCAGTGTCCCTACGGACGGACCGGACACTGAAGCTTTCTTT. It codes for CSVPTDGPDTEAFF.

V gene TRBV18 combines with J gene TRBJ2-1, with 8 bases aligning to TRBD1. The V segment lost 3 bases and the J segment 5 bases; nucleotides outside the gene matches: 12. Germline V gene data show CDR1 as KGHSH and CDR2 as LQKENI. The CDR3 extends over 17 amino acids. The CDR3 coding sequence is TGTGCCAGCTCACCGCCCCTGAACAGGGGGGTCAACAATGAGCAGTTCTTC. This sequence encodes CASSPPLNRGVNNEQFF. Complete variable domain (other parts from reference TRBV18 and TRBJ2-1): NAGVMQNPRHLVRRRGQEARLRCSPMKGHSHVYWYRQLPEEGLKFMVYLQKENIIDESGMPKERFSAEFPKEGPSILRIQQVVRGDSAAYFCASSPPLNRGVNNEQFFGPGTRLTVL.

This chain uses TRBV19 with TRBJ1-1; D gene unclear. Trimming removed 9 bases from V and 4 bases from J, with 21 bases in between. This CDR3 comprises 15 residues. The V gene's germline CDR1 is LNHDA and CDR2 SQIVND (reference sequence). The CDR3, as DNA: TGTGCCAGCAGGTTTGACCGGGGAGGAGGCACTGAAGCTTTCTTT. It is translated as CASRFDRGGGTEAFF. Using reference TRBV19 and TRBJ1-1 for the parts outside the CDR3, the full variable domain is DGGITQSPKYLFRKEGQNVTLSCEQNLNHDAMYWYRQDPGQGLRLIYYSQIVNDFQKGDIAEGYSVSREKKESFPLTVTSAQKNPTAFYLCASRFDRGGGTEAFFGQGTRLTVV.

CDR3 sequence (DNA): TGTGCCAGCAGCGCCACAGGTCAGGGATGGAGGACTAATGAAAAACTGTTTTTT. This sequence encodes CASSATGQGWRTNEKLFF. The V call is TRBV9, the J call TRBJ1-4; tentative D call: TRBD1 (5 bases). This CDR3 has 18 amino acids. V dropped 3 bases and J dropped 2 bases, with 20 bases sitting between them. The V gene's germline CDR1 is SGDLS and CDR2 YYNGEE.